This T cell receptor (beta chain) derives from a study of technical replicates of blood from several donors. Germline V lookup: CDR1 SGHVS, CDR2 FQNEAQ. The CDR3 loop spans 17 amino acids. V shed 2 bases and J 7 bases; nucleotides not matched to a gene: 12. Data came from immunoSEQ multiplex PCR; TCRdb stores just in-frame clones and leaves some out. This table has around 70,000 clones, around 93% appearing once. The chain uses TRBV7-8 and TRBJ1-5; 9 bases match TRBD1. The sequence was collected from a human donor in good health. Sequencing was done on a sample of T cells isolated from PBMCs. The CDR3: CASSLRSDRGNYQPQHF. Here the CDR3 DNA reads TGTGCCAGCAGCTTACGGAGCGACAGGGGGAATTACCAGCCCCAGCATTTT.